This T cell receptor beta chain comes out of a study of blood T cell repertoires in COVID-19. Turning to the study itself: There were acute and convalescent COVID-19 samples, and they came from the United States, Italy and Spain. Sources were T cells, B-cell-depleted T cells, or PBMCs; the material itself was cDNA or gDNA.

Germline V gene sequence: CDR1 LGHDT, CDR2 YNNKEL (reference sequence). J lost 2 bases, V lost 4 bases, and 4 bases had no gene match. The CDR3 covers 14 residues. How the authors handled the data: The assay estimated nucleated cells by amplifying reference gene primers. Produced via immunoSEQ multiplex PCR; TCRdb's table is partial and in-frame only. The DNA gave D and trimming, while V, J and clone size come from that table. The table lists under 70,000 clones, over 75% of them singletons. This sequence was found in a woman aged 55-75 years with COVID-19, enrolled during active disease. Sequenced input: peripheral blood. J is TRBJ2-7 and V is TRBV3-1 (or the pseudogene TRBV3-2), with TRBD1 matching 8 bases. The CDR3 loop reads CASSPGTGTYEQYF. In nucleotides, the CDR3 is TGTGCCAGCAGCCCCGGGACAGGTACCTACGAGCAGTACTTC.